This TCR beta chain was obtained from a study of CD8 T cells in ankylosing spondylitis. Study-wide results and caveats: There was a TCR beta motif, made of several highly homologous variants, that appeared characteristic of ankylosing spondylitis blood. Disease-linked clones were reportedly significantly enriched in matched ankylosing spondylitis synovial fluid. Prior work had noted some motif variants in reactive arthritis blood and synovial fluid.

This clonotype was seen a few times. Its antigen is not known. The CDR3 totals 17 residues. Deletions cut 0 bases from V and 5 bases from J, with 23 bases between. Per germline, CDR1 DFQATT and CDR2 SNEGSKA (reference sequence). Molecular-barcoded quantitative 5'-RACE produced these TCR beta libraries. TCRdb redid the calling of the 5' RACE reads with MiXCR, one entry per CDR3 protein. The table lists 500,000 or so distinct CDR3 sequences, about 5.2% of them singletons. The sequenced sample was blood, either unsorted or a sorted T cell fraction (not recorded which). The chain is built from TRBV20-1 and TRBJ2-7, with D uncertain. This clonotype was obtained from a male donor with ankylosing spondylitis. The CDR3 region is CSARDYAVSLSGDEQYF. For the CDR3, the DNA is TGCAGTGCTAGAGATTATGCGGTTAGTTTGTCTGGTGACGAGCAGTACTTC.